The present entry profiles one TCR beta chain with its context. What it recognizes is unknown. The data were taken from a study of CD8 T cells in Susac syndrome. Notes on the study in general: Susac-specific public clones in total CD8+ repertoires numbered some 15; in CD8+ TEMRA repertoires, they numbered roughly 5.

The CDR3 has 14 residues. Germline loops: CDR1 MNHEY, CDR2 SMNVEV (reference sequence). Trimming removed 3 bases from V and 6 bases from J, with 11 bases in between. The RNA, roughly 0.5 to 1 ug, was put through reverse transcription using random hexamers. Multiplex PCR with immunoSEQ amplified the TCR beta CDR3 across 54 Vbeta and 13 Jbeta. TCRdb analysed the immunoSEQ multiplex PCR reads with MiXCR anew, one entry per CDR3 protein. The sample holds around 170,000 distinct CDR3 sequences; 95% are singletons and the top ten take approximately 0.16%. The sample consisted of CD8+ T cells from PBMCs. The sequence was obtained from a human donor with Susac syndrome. The chain couples TRBV27 to TRBJ2-2; the D is unclear. As DNA, the CDR3 is TGTGCCAGCAGTTTTAACGCAGATGCCGGGGAGCTGTTTTTT. It is translated as CASSFNADAGELFF.